This TCR beta chain came from a study of breast tumors, draining lymph nodes, adjacent tissues. General observations from the study: Tumor repertoires ranked between lymph nodes and nontumor tissue in diversity, with V and J gene preferences. Most tumor T cells seemingly derive from lymph node, then expand in tumor. Luminal-like breast cancer showed significantly greater tumor-nontumor repertoire similarity than basal-like breast cancer did.

The germline V gene has CDR1 KGHDR and CDR2 SFDVKD. The CDR3 contains 13 residues. Trimming left V 4 bases short and J 10 bases short, with 13 bases between. TCRdb re-called the multiplex PCR reads with MiXCR, one entry per CDR3 protein. The sample consists of fewer than 25,000 distinct CDR3 sequences, about 38% of them appearing once. This clonotype has ten or more counts. No antigen is known for it. This rearrangement joins TRBV24-1 to TRBJ2-1; D is perhaps TRBD2 (5 bases). The clonotype comes from a female donor with breast cancer. Some clones in this sample may be carry-over from other donors' samples. Source material: breast tumor tissue. CDR3 coding DNA: TGTGCCACCAGTGACGATGAGAGGAGGGAGCAGTTCTTC. This sequence encodes CATSDDERREQFF.